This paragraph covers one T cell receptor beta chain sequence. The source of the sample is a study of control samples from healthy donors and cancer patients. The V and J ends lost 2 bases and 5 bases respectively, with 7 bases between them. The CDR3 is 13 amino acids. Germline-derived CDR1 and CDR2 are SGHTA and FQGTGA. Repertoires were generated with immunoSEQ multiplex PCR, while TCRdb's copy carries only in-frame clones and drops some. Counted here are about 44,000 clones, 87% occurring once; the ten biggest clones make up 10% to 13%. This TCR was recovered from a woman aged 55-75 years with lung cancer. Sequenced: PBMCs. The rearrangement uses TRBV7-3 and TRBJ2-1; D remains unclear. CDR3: CASSLGQNNEQFF. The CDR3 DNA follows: TGTGCCAGCAGCTTAGGGCAGAACAATGAGCAGTTCTTC.